This T cell receptor (beta chain) was documented in a study of post-analysis software for immune sequencing data. Overall study context: Several disease courses (relapsing-remitting, secondary progressive and progressive-relapsing) of multiple sclerosis were included.

Trimming pared 0 bases from V and 0 bases from J, leaving 13 bases between. This CDR3 has 16 amino acids. From germline, CDR1 is SGHDT and CDR2 YYEEEE. Study-wide results and limits: Samples from one preparation batch, clustered by F measure, grouped strongly together. In multiple sclerosis, normalized Chao1 diversity was significantly below that of controls. With TRBV5-6, TRBV5-1 and TRBV20-1 included, several TRBV segments were more frequent in patients than in controls.

Tagging with unique molecular identifiers was a feature of the TCR beta cDNA libraries. One entry per CDR3 protein, called by TCRdb with MiXCR from the PCR reads. The table includes around 150,000 distinct CDR3 sequences, around 36% detected once. Details on this clonotype: Its target is not known.

This chain joins TRBV5-6 and TRBJ2-7, with D maybe TRBD1 (5 bases). Sequenced here: blood, sampled after autologous hematopoietic stem cell transplantation. This TCR was sampled from a girl aged 10 to 17 with multiple sclerosis. CDR3 sequence: CASSLDASRVSYEQYF. In DNA, the CDR3 is TGTGCCAGCAGCTTGGACGCCTCCAGGGTCTCCTACGAGCAGTACTTC.